This TCR beta chain was recovered during a study of Graves' ophthalmopathy and Graves' hyperthyroidism. On the study more broadly: Hyperthyroidism counted as stable given no ophthalmopathy within 18 months of follow-up.

Per the germline V gene, CDR1 is SEHNR and CDR2 is FQNEAQ (reference sequence). This CDR3 spans 15 amino acids. The TCR beta CDR3 regions underwent amplification from RNA transcripts. RT-PCR in the first round used HTBI primers; a second-round multiplex PCR followed. TCRdb reprocessed the multiplex PCR reads with MiXCR, giving one entry per CDR3 protein. The table lists about 590,000 distinct CDR3 sequences, just under 40% of them singletons, with around 4.6% in the top ten. Worth noting for this clonotype: At one boundary the junction diverges from the germline segment, which might be a read error.

This receptor was identified in an adult man with Graves' hyperthyroidism. The chain couples TRBV7-9 to TRBJ1-4; D is uncertain. Specimen: peripheral blood or thyroid tissue (not recorded which). The CDR3 DNA reads TGCGCCAGCAGCCAAGGATGGGAAGGGAGTGAAAAACTGTTTTTT. Translation gives CASSQGWEGSEKLFF.